This entry is about one T cell receptor (beta chain). Its antigen is undetermined. The PCR employed 60 Vbeta primers together with 13 Jbeta primers. The repertoire was sequenced with immunoSEQ multiplex PCR; TCRdb's copy has only in-frame clones and lacks some. The sample has around 160,000 clones; about 79% are singletons. This record belongs to a study of cytomegalovirus exposure and HLA in healthy donors. The germline gives CDR1 MDHEN, CDR2 SYDVKM. V was trimmed by 3 bases and J by 5 bases, leaving 13 bases between them. This CDR3 is 14 amino acids long. Study-level points and caveats: In vitro work confirmed that a few CMV-associated chains recognize CMV antigens.

This receptor was taken from a man aged 45-65 years in good health and CMV-seropositive. The sequenced sample consisted of PBMCs. The genes are TRBV28 and TRBJ1-1; possibly TRBD1 for D (5 bases). The CDR3 DNA reads as TGTGCCAGCAGTTTCCCGCGCCGGGGGACTGAAGCTTTCTTT. It specifies CASSFPRRGTEAFF.